Listed below are T cell receptor beta chains from one sample, sequenced in a study of regulatory T cells in long-lasting Graves disease. MiXCR, applied by TCRdb to the multiplex PCR reads, yields one record per CDR3 protein. In the table there are a few hundred thousand distinct CDR3 sequences, 15% to 20% of which are singletons. The sample also formed part of further work on T cells in Graves' hyperthyroidism and ophthalmopathy.

Sequenced material: peripheral blood mononuclear cells (PBMCs), taken at new diagnosis, from a patient treated with antithyroid drugs. The receptors shown here come from a middle-aged man with Graves disease. Each CDR3 is given with its conserved first and last residue. Each record gives: clone size, J gene, V gene, D gene, CDR3 DNA, CDR3 protein. A D gene is named only where the DNA matches it firmly. Not every row has a clone size; where given, it reads once, few, many or a size class.

. TRBJ2-5 TRBV18 TRBD1 TGTGCCAGCTCACCGACGATTCGACAGGGGCAAGAGACCCAGTACTTC CASSPTIRQGQETQYF
many TRBJ2-7 TRBV12-5 . TGTGCTAGTGGTGTGGTCGGGCATAGCTCCTACGAGCAGTACTTC CASGVVGHSSYEQYF
many TRBJ2-6 TRBV18 . TGTGCCAGCTCACCCGGGATCTCTGGGGCCAACGTCCTGACTTTC CASSPGISGANVLTF
few TRBJ2-1 TRBV2 TRBD2 TGTGCCAGCAGCTCCGGACTAGCGGGGGGGCTAGGGCAGTTCTTC CASSSGLAGGLGQFF
many TRBJ2-7 TRBV2 . TGTGCCAGCAACGGGGTAGACGAGCAGTACTTC CASNGVDEQYF
few TRBJ1-1 TRBV9 . TGTGCCAGCAGCAGGGGCGGAGGGGACACTGAAGCTTTCTTT CASSRGGGDTEAFF
. TRBJ1-3 TRBV7-9 TRBD1 TGTGCCAGCAGCCCACCGGGACAGGGCGTCGGTGGAAACACCATATATTTT CASSPPGQGVGGNTIYF
few TRBJ2-5 TRBV30 . TGTGCCTGGACCCTTTTGACCGGGCGGGAGACCCAGTACTTC CAWTLLTGRETQYF
many TRBJ2-1 TRBV11-3 TRBD2 TGTGCCAGCAGCTTAGGACTAGCGGGGATGTATGAGCAGTTCTTC CASSLGLAGMYEQFF
many TRBJ2-2 TRBV29-1 . TGCAGCGTTCGACCTCATGCCACCGGGGAGCTGTTTTTT CSVRPHATGELFF
many TRBJ2-5 TRBV2 TRBD2 TGTGCCAGCACCCAATCGGGACTAGCCGAGACCCAGTACTTC CASTQSGLAETQYF
few TRBJ2-7 TRBV6-1 TRBD1 TGTGCCAGCAGTGAGGCCGGGACAGGGGGCCACGAGCAGTACTTC CASSEAGTGGHEQYF